One T cell receptor beta chain is described in this entry. Its antigen is as yet unknown. MiXCR was run by TCRdb on the 5' RACE reads, yielding one entry per CDR3 protein. This sample has a few hundred thousand distinct CDR3 sequences, with 15% found just once. These data belong to a study of T-cell memory formation after mild COVID-19. Study background: For the most part, TCR clusters were specific to one donor. Study results and caveats: The pre-infection memory compartment contained some responding clones, suggesting cross-reactive memory joined. Contracting CD8+ clones were enriched in EMRA, CD4+ mainly in CM and EM.

This CDR3 has 16 residues. The V gene's germline CDR1 is MNHEY and CDR2 SVGAGI. V lost 5 bases, J lost 2 bases, and 7 bases stayed unmatched. The TCR sequence derives from a man aged 18 to 35 who had mild COVID-19 (a few samples of this study predate the infection). Cell type and time point are not known. Source material: PBMCs or a T cell subset sorted from them (not recorded which). The chain couples TRBV6-5 to TRBJ2-3; 10 bases fit TRBD1. CDR3 DNA: TGTGCCAGCAGTGAGCGGACAGGGGGACTCACAGATACGCAGTATTTT. Residues: CASSERTGGLTDTQYF.